This is a list of T cell receptor beta chains from one sample in a study of cytomegalovirus exposure and HLA in healthy donors. Only in-frame clones appear in the TCRdb table, and some are missing; sequencing was by immunoSEQ multiplex PCR. The data show 150,000 to 200,000 clones, roughly 80% seen once. The sample taken for sequencing was PBMCs. These receptors all stem from a woman in her 40s in good health and CMV-seronegative. Each CDR3 is given without its conserved first and last residue.

CDR3 protein	V gene	J gene
ASSRGTGNTIY	TRBV28	TRBJ1-3
ASRETADTQY	TRBV6-6	TRBJ2-3
ASSIKTNTEAF	TRBV28	TRBJ1-1
ASSYSPSGQGYNEQF	TRBV9	TRBJ2-1
ASSPPGGNNSPLH	TRBV11-2	TRBJ1-6
AIGRQGGNQPQH	TRBV10-3	TRBJ1-5
ASSEQGANQPQH	TRBV6-1	TRBJ1-5
ASSYRTGDYGYT	TRBV27	TRBJ1-2
ASSFGERAAYEQY	TRBV5-5	TRBJ2-7
ASSFAEGAYEQY	TRBV27	TRBJ2-7
ASSLEWRGSTDTQY	TRBV28	TRBJ2-3
ASSLLVRSYGYT	TRBV5-4	TRBJ1-2
SVEQGVKETQY	TRBV29-1	TRBJ2-5
ASSQEAGGYEQY	TRBV4-1	TRBJ2-7
ASSSRSEDASYYGYT	TRBV7-2	TRBJ1-2
ASGNGGPTDTQY	TRBV7-9	TRBJ2-3
ASRPWGGNQPQH	TRBV28	TRBJ1-5
ASSLRGGLNTEAF	TRBV19	TRBJ1-1
SSSQSDYEQY	TRBV7-9	TRBJ2-7
ASSPRGGAGEQY	TRBV18	TRBJ2-7
RGDSNYGYT	TRBV20-1	TRBJ1-2
ASSPGDSATNEKLF	TRBV18	TRBJ1-4
ASSWRGESGNTIY	TRBV7-9	TRBJ1-3
AISHSGTGEETQY	TRBV10-3	TRBJ2-5
ASSLVQGTETQY	TRBV5-8	TRBJ2-5
ASSAGDTGELF	TRBV6-4	TRBJ2-2